The 8 T cell receptor beta chains below come from one sample, sequenced in a study of cytomegalovirus exposure and HLA in healthy donors. It was with 60 Vbeta and 13 Jbeta primers that the PCR ran. TCRdb's copy holds only in-frame clones and misses some; the assay was immunoSEQ multiplex PCR. The listing contains tens of thousands of clones. Sample: PBMCs. The origin of the receptors is a male donor in good health and CMV-seronegative.

V and J are TRBV2 and TRBJ2-7; TRBD2 agrees at 11 bases. There are 17 residues in the CDR3. Germline V gives CDR1 SNHLY, CDR2 FYNNEI. V shed 6 bases, J shed 7 bases, and the junction held 17 bases outside the gene matches. CDR3: CASRPTLLSGRAGEQYF. As DNA, the CDR3 is TGTGCCAGCAGGCCTACCCTACTTAGCGGGAGGGCAGGAGAGCAGTACTTC.

The V call is TRBV29-1, the J call TRBJ2-5; D perhaps matches TRBD2 (7 bases). V lost 8 bases and J lost 3, with 13 bases in between. Germline lookup yields CDR1 SQVTM and CDR2 ANQGSEA. This CDR3 contains 12 residues. The DNA of the CDR3 is TGCAGCTGGGGGGGCGTGGAAGAGACCCAGTACTTC. It translates to CSWGGVEETQYF.

This sequence joins TRBV30 and TRBJ2-5; possible D gene TRBD2, 6 bases. The last part of the DNA fits TRBJ2-7 better; the J call may be wrong. Germline V lookup: CDR1 GTSNPN, CDR2 SVGIG (reference sequence). The CDR3 loop spans 14 amino acids. The CDR3 coding sequence is TGTGCCTGGAGTGTAGGCGGGGCAGCCTACGAGCAGTACTTC. Residues: CAWSVGGAAYEQYF.

The chain uses TRBV6-4 and TRBJ2-3, with D perhaps TRBD2 (5 bases). The CDR3 is made up of 16 amino acids. Germline values: CDR1 MRHNA, CDR2 SNTAGT. V lost 0 bases and J 2 bases, leaving 12 bases between the germline ends. In DNA form, the CDR3 reads TGTGCCAGCAGTGACTCGAGCGGACCAAACACAGATACGCAGTATTTT. Translated: CASSDSSGPNTDTQYF.

The V gene is TRBV19, the J gene TRBJ1-2; 7 positions match TRBD1. V shed 6 bases, J shed 10 bases, and the junction held 8 bases outside the gene matches. The CDR3 has 12 amino acids. Germline CDR1 reads LNHDA; CDR2 reads SQIVND (reference sequence). The CDR3 DNA sequence: TGTGCCAGTAGGTTGGACAGGAGTGACTACACCTTC. Encoded protein: CASRLDRSDYTF. The whole variable domain, remainder taken from reference TRBV19 and TRBJ1-2, is DGGITQSPKYLFRKEGQNVTLSCEQNLNHDAMYWYRQDPGQGLRLIYYSQIVNDFQKGDIAEGYSVSREKKESFPLTVTSAQKNPTAFYLCASRLDRSDYTFGSGTRLTVV.

The CDR3 DNA is TGTGCCAGCAGCGAGTCTATTACCTCTGGGGCCAACGTCCTGACTTTC. Translated: CASSESITSGANVLTF. The rearrangement joins TRBV9 to TRBJ2-6; the D is unclear. This CDR3 has 16 amino acids. Germline assignment: CDR1 SGDLS and CDR2 YYNGEE. V was trimmed by 3 bases and J by 0 bases, leaving 10 bases between them.

This rearrangement joins TRBV28 to TRBJ1-2, with 8 bases matching TRBD1. The CDR3 runs 13 residues. With V trimmed by 2 bases and J by 10 bases, 6 bases remained unmatched. The germline V gene encodes CDR1 MDHEN and CDR2 SYDVKM. This CDR3 reads CASSLPGGEHYTF. For the CDR3, the DNA is TGTGCCAGCAGTTTACCAGGGGGCGAACACTACACCTTC.

This rearrangement joins TRBV4-3 to TRBJ2-1; D is perhaps TRBD2 (6 bases). Germline CDR1 is LGHNA and CDR2 is YSLEER. V lost 2 bases to trimming and J lost 8 bases, with 16 bases between them. The CDR3 contains 15 residues. The CDR3 bases are TGCGCCAGCAGCCAACTGGGACTTCTCGGCTATGAGCAGTTCTTC. Its protein product is CASSQLGLLGYEQFF.